This T cell receptor beta chain was identified in a study of early T cells in non-severe SARS-CoV-2 infection. General observations from the study: Database matching using VDJdb favored anti-spike CD8 responses, with private and CD4 specificities left missing.

This clonotype was seen many times. The antigen remains unidentified. Unique molecular identifiers were attached to individual cDNA molecules. Each CDR3 protein is one row after TCRdb ran MiXCR on the 5' RACE reads. The table lists roughly 38,000 distinct CDR3 sequences, about 5.6% of them singletons. V was shortened by 3 bases and J by 2 bases, with 14 bases between the two germline ends. The CDR3 has 16 residues. The germline CDR1 and CDR2 sequences are KGHSH and LQKENI. The sample comprised whole blood. The source is an adult who was a healthcare worker with PCR-confirmed SARS-CoV-2 infection or an uninfected control (not recorded which). The rearrangement links TRBV18 to TRBJ1-3, with D tentatively TRBD1 (5 bases). The CDR3 sequence: CASSPLRGKAGNTIYF. The DNA for the CDR3 is TGTGCCAGCTCACCTCTAAGGGGAAAGGCTGGAAACACCATATATTTT.